These 2 T cell receptor beta chains originate from one sample sequenced in a study of blood T cell repertoires in COVID-19. Profiled with immunoSEQ multiplex PCR; TCRdb holds only in-frame clones, not every one. The sample lists approximately 380,000 clones, 91% occurring once. Sequenced: PBMCs or T cells enriched from blood (not recorded which). The receptor set was obtained from a woman between 40 and 55 years old who had been exposed to COVID-19.

V usage is TRBV10-3 and J usage is TRBJ2-3; D not certain. The germline V and J ends were trimmed by 3 bases and 3 bases, with 13 bases remaining between them. Germline CDR1 reads ENHRY; CDR2 reads SYGVKD. This CDR3 has 15 amino acids. DNA for the CDR3: TGTGCCATCAGTGACCCCGTGGTAGTGACAGATACGCAGTATTTT. Its translation is CAISDPVVVTDTQYF.

This sequence joins TRBV15 and TRBJ1-3; 11 bases are shared with TRBD1. V gave up 2 bases and J gave up 10 bases; unmatched junction bases: 4. The CDR3 is 14 amino acids. The germline V gene has CDR1 LNHNV and CDR2 YYDKDF (reference sequence). The CDR3 is CATSRQGQGATIYF. The CDR3 DNA follows: TGTGCCACCAGCAGACAAGGACAGGGGGCGACCATATATTTT.